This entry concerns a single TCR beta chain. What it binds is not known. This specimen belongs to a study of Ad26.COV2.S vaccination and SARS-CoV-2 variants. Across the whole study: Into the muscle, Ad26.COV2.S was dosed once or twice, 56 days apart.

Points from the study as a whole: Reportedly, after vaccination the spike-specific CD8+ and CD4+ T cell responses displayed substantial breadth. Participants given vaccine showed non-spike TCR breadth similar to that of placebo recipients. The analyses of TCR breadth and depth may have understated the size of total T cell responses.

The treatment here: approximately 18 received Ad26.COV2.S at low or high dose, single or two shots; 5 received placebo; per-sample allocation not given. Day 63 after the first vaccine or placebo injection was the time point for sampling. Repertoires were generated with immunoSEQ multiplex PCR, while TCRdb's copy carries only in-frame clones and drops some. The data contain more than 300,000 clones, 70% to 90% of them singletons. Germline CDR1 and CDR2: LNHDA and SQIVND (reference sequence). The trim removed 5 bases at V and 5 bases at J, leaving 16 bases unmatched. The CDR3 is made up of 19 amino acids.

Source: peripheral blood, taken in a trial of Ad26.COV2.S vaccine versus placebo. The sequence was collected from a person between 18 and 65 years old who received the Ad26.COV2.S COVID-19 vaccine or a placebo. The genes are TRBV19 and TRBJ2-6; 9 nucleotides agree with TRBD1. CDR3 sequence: CASSLRTGARSYWANVLTF. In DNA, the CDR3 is TGTGCCAGTAGTCTTAGGACAGGGGCTCGTTCTTACTGGGCCAACGTCCTGACTTTC.